In this sample, the clone carrying this T cell receptor beta chain turned up a few times. Antigen specificity is unknown. Germline CDR1 and CDR2: SNHLY and FYNNEI. This CDR3 has 16 residues. Trimming at V came to 7 bases and at J to 1 base, leaving 8 bases not matched to a gene. These data are taken from a study of OX40 agonist ivuxolimab in advanced cancers. Findings and limits, study-wide: Doses of 0.1 to 3.0 mg/kg were accompanied by clonal expansion of CD4+ and CD8+ blood T cells by week 6. A proportion of nonresponders additionally exhibited low normalized T-cell clonal expansion.

This table comes from immunoSEQ multiplex PCR, and its TCRdb copy is limited to in-frame clones, with some not included. Among about 89,000 clones listed, about 88% were seen once. The sequence was collected from an adult with an advanced solid tumor such as melanoma, head and neck, liver or kidney cancer. The specimen comprised CD4+ or CD8+ T cells sorted from blood, sampled in a trial of the OX40 agonist ivuxolimab. The chain couples TRBV2 to TRBJ1-4; TRBD1 aligns across 8 bases. The chain's CDR3 is CASNRDRGETNEKLFF. CDR3 DNA sequence: TGTGCCAGCAACCGTGACAGGGGCGAAACTAATGAAAAACTGTTTTTT.